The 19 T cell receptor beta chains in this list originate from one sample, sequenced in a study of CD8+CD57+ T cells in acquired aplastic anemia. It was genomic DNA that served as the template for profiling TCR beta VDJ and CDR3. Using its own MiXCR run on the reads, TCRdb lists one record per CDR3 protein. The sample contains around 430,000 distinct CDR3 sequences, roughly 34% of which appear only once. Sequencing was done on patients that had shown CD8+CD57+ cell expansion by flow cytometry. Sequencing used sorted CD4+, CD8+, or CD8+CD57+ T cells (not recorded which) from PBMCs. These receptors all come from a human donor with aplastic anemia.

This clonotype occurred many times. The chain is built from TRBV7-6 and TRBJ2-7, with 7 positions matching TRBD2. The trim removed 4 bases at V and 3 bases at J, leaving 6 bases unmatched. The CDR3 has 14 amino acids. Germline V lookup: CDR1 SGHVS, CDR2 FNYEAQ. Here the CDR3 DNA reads TGTGCCAGCAGCTCAAGCGGGGCCCACTACGAGCAGTACTTC. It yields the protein CASSSSGAHYEQYF.

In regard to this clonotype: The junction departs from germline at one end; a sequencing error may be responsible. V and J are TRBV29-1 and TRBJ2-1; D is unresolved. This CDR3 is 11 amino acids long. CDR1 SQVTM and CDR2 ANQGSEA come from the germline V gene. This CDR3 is CSVGHQNEQFF. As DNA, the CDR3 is TGCAGCGTTGGGCACCAGAATGAGCAATTCTTC.

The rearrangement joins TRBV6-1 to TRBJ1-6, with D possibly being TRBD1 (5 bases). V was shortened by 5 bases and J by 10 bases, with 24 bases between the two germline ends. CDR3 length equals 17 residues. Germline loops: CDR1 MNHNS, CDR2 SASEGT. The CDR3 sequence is CASSQTGTPGWASPLHF. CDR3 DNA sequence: TGTGCCAGCAGTCAAACCGGGACCCCCGGTTGGGCGTCACCCCTCCACTTT.

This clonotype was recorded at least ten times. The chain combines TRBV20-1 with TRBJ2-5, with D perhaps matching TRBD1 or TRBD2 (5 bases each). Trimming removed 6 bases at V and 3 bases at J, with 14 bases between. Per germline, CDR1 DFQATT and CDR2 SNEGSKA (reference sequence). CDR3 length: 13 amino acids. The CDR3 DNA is TGCAGTGCCTCCCGGGGCTTAGAAGAGACCCAGTACTTC. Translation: CSASRGLEETQYF.

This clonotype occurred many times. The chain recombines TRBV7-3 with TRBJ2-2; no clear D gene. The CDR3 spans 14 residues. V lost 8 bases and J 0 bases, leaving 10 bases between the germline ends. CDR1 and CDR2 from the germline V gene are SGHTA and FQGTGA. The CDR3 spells CASSEASNTGELFF. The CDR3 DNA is TGTGCCAGCTCAGAGGCGTCGAACACCGGGGAGCTGTTTTTT.

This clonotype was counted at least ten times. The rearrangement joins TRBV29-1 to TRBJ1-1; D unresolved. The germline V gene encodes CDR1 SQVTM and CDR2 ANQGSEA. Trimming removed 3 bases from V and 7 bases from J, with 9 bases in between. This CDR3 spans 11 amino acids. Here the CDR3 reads CSVDPWGEAFF. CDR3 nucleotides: TGCAGCGTTGACCCCTGGGGTGAAGCTTTCTTT.

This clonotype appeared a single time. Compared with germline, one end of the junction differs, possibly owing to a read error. The CDR3: CASSESAGKLFF. DNA of the CDR3: TGTGCCAGCAGTGAATCCGCCGGGAAGCTGTTTTTT. The rearrangement uses TRBV25-1 and TRBJ2-2; D perhaps matches TRBD2 (5 bases). The CDR3 covers 12 residues. Germline CDR1 MGHDK, CDR2 SYGVNS.

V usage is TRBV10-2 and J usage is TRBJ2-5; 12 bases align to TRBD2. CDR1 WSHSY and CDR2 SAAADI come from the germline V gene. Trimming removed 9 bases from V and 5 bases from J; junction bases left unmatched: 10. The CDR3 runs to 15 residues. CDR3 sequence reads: CASEDLAGGIETQYF. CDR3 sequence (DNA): TGCGCCAGTGAGGATCTAGCGGGGGGGATTGAGACCCAGTACTTC.

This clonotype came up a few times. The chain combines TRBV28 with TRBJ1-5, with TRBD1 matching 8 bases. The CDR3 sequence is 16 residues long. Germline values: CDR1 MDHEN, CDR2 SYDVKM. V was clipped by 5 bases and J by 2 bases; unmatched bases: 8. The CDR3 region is CASSPHLTGGNQPQHF. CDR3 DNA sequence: TGTGCCAGCAGTCCCCACCTGACAGGGGGCAATCAGCCCCAGCATTTT.

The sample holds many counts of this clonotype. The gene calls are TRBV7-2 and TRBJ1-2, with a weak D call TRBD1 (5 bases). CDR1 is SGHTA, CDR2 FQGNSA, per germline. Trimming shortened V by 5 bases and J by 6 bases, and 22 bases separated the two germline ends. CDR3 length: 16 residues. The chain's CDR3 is CASSPQHNPGLDGYTF. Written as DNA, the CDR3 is TGTGCCAGCAGCCCCCAACACAATCCAGGGCTTGATGGCTACACCTTC.

CDR3 coding DNA: TGCGCCAGCAGCCAAGACTATCAAGCGAACACTGAAGCTTTCTTT. Its protein is CASSQDYQANTEAFF. The rearrangement links TRBV4-1 to TRBJ1-1, with D hard to call. Germline CDR1 MGHRA, CDR2 YSYEKL. This CDR3 is built from 15 residues. The V gene lost 0 bases and the J gene lost 1 base, with 9 bases spanning the gap.

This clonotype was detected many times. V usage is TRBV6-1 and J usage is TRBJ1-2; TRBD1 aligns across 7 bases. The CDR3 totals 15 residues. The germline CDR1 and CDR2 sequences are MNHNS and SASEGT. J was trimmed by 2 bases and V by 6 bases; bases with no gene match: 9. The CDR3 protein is CASRADRLLNYGYTF. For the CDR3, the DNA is TGTGCCAGCAGGGCGGACAGGTTGCTCAACTATGGCTACACCTTC.

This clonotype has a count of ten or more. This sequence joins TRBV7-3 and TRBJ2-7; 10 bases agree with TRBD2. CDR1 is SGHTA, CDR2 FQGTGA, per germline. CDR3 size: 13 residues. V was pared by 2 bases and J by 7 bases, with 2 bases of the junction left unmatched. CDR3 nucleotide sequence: TGTGCCAGCAGCTTACCTAGCGGGAGAGAGCAGTACTTC. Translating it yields CASSLPSGREQYF.

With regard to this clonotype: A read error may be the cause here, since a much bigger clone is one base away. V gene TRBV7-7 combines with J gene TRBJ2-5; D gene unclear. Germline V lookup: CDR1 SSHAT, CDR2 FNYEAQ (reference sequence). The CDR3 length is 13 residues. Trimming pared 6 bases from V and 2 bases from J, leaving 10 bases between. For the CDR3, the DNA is TGTGCCAGCAGTAATAGTGGGCAAGAGACCCAGTACTTC. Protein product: CASSNSGQETQYF.

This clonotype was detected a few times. This chain's CDR3 is CASSYVGLAGYNEQFF. DNA of the CDR3: TGTGCCAGCAGCTACGTAGGACTAGCGGGGTACAATGAGCAGTTCTTC. The chain carries TRBV11-1 and TRBJ2-1, with TRBD2 matching over 12 bases. The V gene's germline CDR1 is SGHAT and CDR2 FQDESV (reference sequence). CDR3 size: 16 residues. V shed 4 bases, J shed 4 bases, and the junction held 5 bases outside the gene matches.

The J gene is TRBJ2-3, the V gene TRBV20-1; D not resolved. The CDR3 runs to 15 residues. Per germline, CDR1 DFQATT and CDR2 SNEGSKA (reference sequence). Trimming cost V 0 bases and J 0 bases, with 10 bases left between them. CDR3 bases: TGCAGTGCTAGAGATCCCACAAGCAGCACAGATACGCAGTATTTT. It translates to CSARDPTSSTDTQYF.

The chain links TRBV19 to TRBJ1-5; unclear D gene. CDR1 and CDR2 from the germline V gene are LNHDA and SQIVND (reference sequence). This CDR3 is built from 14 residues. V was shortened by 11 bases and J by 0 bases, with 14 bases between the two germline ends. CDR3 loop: CAWSPLYSNQPQHF. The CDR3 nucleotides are TGTGCCTGGAGCCCCCTTTATAGCAATCAGCCCCAGCATTTT.

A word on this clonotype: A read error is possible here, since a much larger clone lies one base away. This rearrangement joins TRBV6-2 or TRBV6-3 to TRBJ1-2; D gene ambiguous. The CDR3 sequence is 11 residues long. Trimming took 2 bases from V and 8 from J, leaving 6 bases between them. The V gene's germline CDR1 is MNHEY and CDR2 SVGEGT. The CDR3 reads CASSYAGGYTF. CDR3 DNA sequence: TGTGCCAGCAGTTACGCGGGGGGCTACACCTTC.

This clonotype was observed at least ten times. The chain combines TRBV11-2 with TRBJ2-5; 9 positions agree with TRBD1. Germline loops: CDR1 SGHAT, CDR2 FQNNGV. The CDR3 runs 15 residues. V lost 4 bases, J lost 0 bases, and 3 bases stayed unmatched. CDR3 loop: CASSSGQGNQETQYF. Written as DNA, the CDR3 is TGTGCCAGCAGCTCGGGACAGGGCAACCAAGAGACCCAGTACTTC.